This record looks at one T cell receptor (beta chain) sequence and its context. Its antigen is as yet unknown. This entry comes from a study of T cells in Graves' hyperthyroidism and ophthalmopathy. The junction had 18 bases not matched to a gene; V was cut back by 4 bases and J by 6 bases. The CDR3 sequence is 18 residues long. Study-wide findings and caveats: Peripheral blood also featured most of the thyroid clonotypes expanded above 0.001.

RNA transcripts gave rise to amplified TCR beta CDR3 regions. Using the HTBI primer set, a first-round RT-PCR was run on the TCR CDR3. TCRdb recomputed calls from the multiplex PCR reads with MiXCR, one row per CDR3 protein. The sample lists some 300,000 distinct CDR3 sequences, roughly 20% occurring once. The sequencing sample was made of blood. V usage is TRBV12-3 or TRBV12-4 and J usage is TRBJ2-3, with 8 bases matching TRBD1. The receptor was derived from a man aged 50-60 years with Graves' ophthalmopathy. Here the CDR3 reads CASSSGLARQGARDTQYF. The CDR3, as DNA: TGTGCCAGCAGTTCAGGTCTCGCGCGGCAGGGGGCGAGGGATACGCAGTATTTT.